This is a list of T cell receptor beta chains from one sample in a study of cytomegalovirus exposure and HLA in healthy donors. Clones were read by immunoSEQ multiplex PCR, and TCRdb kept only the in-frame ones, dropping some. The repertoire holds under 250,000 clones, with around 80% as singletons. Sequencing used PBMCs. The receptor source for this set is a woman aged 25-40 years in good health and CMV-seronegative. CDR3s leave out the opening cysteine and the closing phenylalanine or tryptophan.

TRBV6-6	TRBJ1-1	ASSYMSEANEAF
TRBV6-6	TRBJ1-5	ASSTPTGEGNQPQH
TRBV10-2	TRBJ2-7	ASRGYRDNSYEQY
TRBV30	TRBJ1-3	AWAVTGQTFGNTIY
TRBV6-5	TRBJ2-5	ASSPSSGAQETQY
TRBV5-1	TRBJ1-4	ASSLVAGSGGEKLF
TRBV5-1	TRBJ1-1	ASSLDAGMNTEAF
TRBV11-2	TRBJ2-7	ASSSLGQGRYEQY
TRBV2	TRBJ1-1	ASRGLRGRTHEAF
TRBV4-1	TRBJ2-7	ASSQQGGRGEQY
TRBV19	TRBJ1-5	ASRVAGVDNSNQPQH
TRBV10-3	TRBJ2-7	AISVKAGGSSEQY
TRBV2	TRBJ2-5	ASRPGLYGEETQY
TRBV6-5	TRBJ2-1	ASSYSRRAYNEQF
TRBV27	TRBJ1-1	ASSPQTGVNTEAF
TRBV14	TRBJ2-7	ASRGQYEQY
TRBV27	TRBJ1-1	ASSLLQGANTEAF
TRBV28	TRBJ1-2	ASSLLTSSQIYGYT
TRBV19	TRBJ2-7	ASRSGTSGSYEQY
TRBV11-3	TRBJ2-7	ASSGSSYEQY
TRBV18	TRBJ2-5	ASSPPAGGRDQETQY
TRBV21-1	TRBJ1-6	ASSAHRGSSYNSPLH
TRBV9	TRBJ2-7	ASSEDWALEQY
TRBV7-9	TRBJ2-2	ASSLVSGENTGELF
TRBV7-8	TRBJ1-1	ASSVMGLGNTEAF
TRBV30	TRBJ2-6	AWSLDISGANVLT